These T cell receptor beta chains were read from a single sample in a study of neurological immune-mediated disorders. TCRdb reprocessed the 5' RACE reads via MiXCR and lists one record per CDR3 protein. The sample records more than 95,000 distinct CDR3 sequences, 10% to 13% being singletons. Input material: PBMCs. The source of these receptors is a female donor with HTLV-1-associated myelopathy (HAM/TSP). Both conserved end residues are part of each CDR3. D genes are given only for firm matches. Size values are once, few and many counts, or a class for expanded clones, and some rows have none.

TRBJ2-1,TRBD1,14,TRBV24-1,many,CATSPGQGAYEQFF,TGTGCCACCAGTCCCGGACAGGGGGCTTATGAGCAGTTCTTC
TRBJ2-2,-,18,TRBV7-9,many,CASSTNPRYPMYTGELFF,TGTGCCAGCAGCACCAACCCCCGTTACCCTATGTATACCGGGGAGCTGTTTTTT
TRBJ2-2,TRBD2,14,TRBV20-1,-,CSARDPSGTWELFF,TGCAGTGCTAGAGATCCTAGCGGCACCTGGGAGCTGTTTTTT
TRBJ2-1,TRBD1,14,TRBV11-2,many,CASSLGRGQGEQFF,TGTGCCAGCAGCTTAGGCAGGGGGCAAGGGGAGCAGTTCTTC
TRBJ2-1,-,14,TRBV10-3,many,CAIRADKGYNEQFF,TGTGCCATCCGAGCGGATAAGGGCTACAATGAGCAGTTCTTC
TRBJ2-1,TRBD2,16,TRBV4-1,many,CASSQATGGGYNEQFF,TGCGCCAGCAGCCAGGCGACGGGGGGAGGGTACAATGAGCAGTTCTTC
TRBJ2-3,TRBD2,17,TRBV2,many,CASSEGVRGSSTDTQYF,TGTGCCAGCAGTGAAGGTGTGCGGGGGTCCTCAACAGATACGCAGTATTTT
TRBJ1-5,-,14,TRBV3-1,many,CASSQGRLNQPQHF,TGTGCCAGCAGCCAAGGACGGCTCAATCAGCCCCAGCATTTT
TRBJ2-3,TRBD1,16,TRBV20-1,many,CSAEGAGTLSTDTQYF,TGCAGTGCTGAGGGGGCAGGGACCCTTAGCACAGATACGCAGTATTTT
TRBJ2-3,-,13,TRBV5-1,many,CASRVLISDTQYF,TGCGCCAGCCGGGTCCTGATAAGTGATACGCAGTATTTT
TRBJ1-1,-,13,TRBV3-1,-,CASSQGSVTEAFF,TGTGCCAGCAGTCAAGGCTCAGTAACTGAAGCTTTCTTT
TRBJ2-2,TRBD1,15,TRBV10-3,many,CATTLSGGDTGELFF,TGTGCCACCACACTTTCAGGGGGAGACACCGGGGAGCTGTTTTTT
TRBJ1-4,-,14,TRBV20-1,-,CSARRVATNEKLFF,TGCAGTGCTAGAAGGGTTGCAACTAATGAAAAACTGTTTTTT
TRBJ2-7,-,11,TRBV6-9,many,CASPQNHEQYF,TGTGCCAGCCCTCAGAACCACGAGCAGTACTTC
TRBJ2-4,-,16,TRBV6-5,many,CASSYGQVRAKNIQYF,TGTGCCAGCAGTTATGGCCAGGTCCGGGCCAAAAACATTCAGTACTTC
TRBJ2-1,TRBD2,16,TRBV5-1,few,CASSLAGAGGYNEQFF,TGCGCCAGCAGCTTGGCGGGAGCGGGGGGTTACAATGAGCAGTTCTTC
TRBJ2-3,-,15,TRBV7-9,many,CASTKDRSGTDTQYF,TGTGCCAGCACTAAGGACCGCTCAGGAACAGATACGCAGTATTTT
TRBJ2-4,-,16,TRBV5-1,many,CASSLEGAVAKNIQYF,TGCGCCAGCAGCTTGGAGGGTGCCGTGGCCAAAAACATTCAGTACTTC
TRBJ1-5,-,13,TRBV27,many,CASSLNGDQPQHF,TGTGCCAGCAGTTTAAACGGGGATCAGCCCCAGCATTTT
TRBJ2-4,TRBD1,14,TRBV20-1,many,CSARGGTGSGIQYF,TGCAGTGCTAGGGGAGGGACAGGGAGTGGTATTCAGTACTTC
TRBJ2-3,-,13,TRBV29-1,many,CSVASGGTDTQYF,TGCAGCGTTGCATCGGGGGGCACAGATACGCAGTATTTT
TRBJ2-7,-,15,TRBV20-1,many,CSARDVGSNPYEQYF,TGCAGTGCTAGAGATGTCGGAAGCAACCCCTACGAGCAGTACTTC
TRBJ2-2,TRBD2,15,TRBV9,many,CASSRLAGAAGELFF,TGTGCCAGCAGCAGACTAGCGGGGGCGGCCGGGGAGCTGTTTTTT
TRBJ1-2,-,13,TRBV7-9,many,CASSRGFNYGYTF,TGTGCCAGCAGCCGTGGATTTAACTATGGCTACACCTTC
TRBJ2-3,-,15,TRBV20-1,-,CSARLARESTDTQYF,TGCAGTGCTAGGTTAGCCCGCGAGAGCACAGATACGCAGTATTTT
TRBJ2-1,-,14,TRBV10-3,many,CAISESDGLPEQFF,TGTGCCATCAGTGAGTCGGACGGTTTGCCCGAGCAGTTCTTC